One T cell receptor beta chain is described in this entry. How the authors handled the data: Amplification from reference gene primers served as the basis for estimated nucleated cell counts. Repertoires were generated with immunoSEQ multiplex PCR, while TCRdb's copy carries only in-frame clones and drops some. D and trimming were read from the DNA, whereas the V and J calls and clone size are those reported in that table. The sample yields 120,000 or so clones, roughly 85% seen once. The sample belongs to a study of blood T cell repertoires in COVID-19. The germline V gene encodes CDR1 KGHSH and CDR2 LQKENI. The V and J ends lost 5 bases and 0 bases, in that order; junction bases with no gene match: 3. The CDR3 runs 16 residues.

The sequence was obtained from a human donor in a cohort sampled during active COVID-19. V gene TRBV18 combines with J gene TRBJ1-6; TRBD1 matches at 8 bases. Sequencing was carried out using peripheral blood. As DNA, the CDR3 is TGTGCCAGCTCAAACAGGGGGAGCTCCTATAATTCACCCCTCCACTTT. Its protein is CASSNRGSSYNSPLHF.